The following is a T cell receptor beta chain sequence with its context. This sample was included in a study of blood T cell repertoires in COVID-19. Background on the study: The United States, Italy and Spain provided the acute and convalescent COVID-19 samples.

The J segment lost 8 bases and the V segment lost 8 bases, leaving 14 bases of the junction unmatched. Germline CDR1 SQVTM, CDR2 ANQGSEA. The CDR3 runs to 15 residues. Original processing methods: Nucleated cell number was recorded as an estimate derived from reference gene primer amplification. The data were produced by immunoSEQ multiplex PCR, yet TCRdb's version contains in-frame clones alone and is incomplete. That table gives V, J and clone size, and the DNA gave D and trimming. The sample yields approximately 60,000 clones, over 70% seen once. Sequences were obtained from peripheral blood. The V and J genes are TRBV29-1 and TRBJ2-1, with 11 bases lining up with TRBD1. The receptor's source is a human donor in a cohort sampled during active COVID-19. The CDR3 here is CSLAGRTGGSDEQFF. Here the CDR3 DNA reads TGCAGCTTGGCGGGGAGGACAGGGGGCTCAGATGAGCAGTTCTTC.